This passage covers 14 T cell receptor beta chains from one sample sequenced in a study of graft-versus-host responses after intestinal transplantation (dated by TCRdb to the early 2020s). The protocol used for the library was the immunoSEQ multiplex PCR assay. Held by TCRdb, this immuneACCESS table contains in-frame sequences only and omits some clones. Under half of the omission traces to an unresolved V gene where checked; the cause of the rest is unknown. This sample lists about 80,000 clones; about nine tenths were detected once. About 0.63% of the sample rests with the top ten. This specimen consisted of PBMCs, obtained 98 days after intestinal transplantation. The receptors were sampled from a human patient who received an intestinal transplant, so some T cells may come from the graft donor.

The V and J genes are TRBV11-2 and TRBJ2-7; D ambiguous. This CDR3 is 11 amino acids long. Germline CDR1 SGHAT, CDR2 FQNNGV. V dropped 3 bases and J dropped 3 bases, with 3 bases sitting between them. The CDR3 coding sequence is TGTGCCAGCAGCTTGGACTACGAGCAGTACTTC. Amino acid sequence: CASSLDYEQYF.

This chain links TRBV6-1 with TRBJ1-1, with D perhaps matching TRBD1 (6 bases). V was clipped by 2 bases and J by 1 base, with 11 bases between them. Germline V gene data show CDR1 as MNHNS and CDR2 as SASEGT. The CDR3 has 15 residues. The CDR3: CASSEIRTENTEAFF. The CDR3 DNA reads TGTGCCAGCAGTGAAATTAGGACAGAGAACACTGAAGCTTTCTTT.

The V and J genes are TRBV4-3 and TRBJ2-1, with 8 bases fitting TRBD2. CDR3 length: 15 amino acids. The V and J ends lost 7 bases and 9 bases, in that order; junction bases with no gene match: 14. Germline values: CDR1 LGHNA, CDR2 YSLEER. CDR3 in amino acids: CASTITSGSSSEQFF. DNA of the CDR3: TGCGCCAGCACCATAACCAGCGGGAGCTCGAGTGAGCAGTTCTTC.

The chain recombines TRBV2 with TRBJ1-2; unclear D gene. CDR1 SNHLY and CDR2 FYNNEI come from the germline V gene. V lost 3 bases and J lost 3, with 5 bases in between. This CDR3 is built from 12 residues. CDR3 nucleotide sequence: TGTGCCAGCAGTGACCGGTACTATGGCTACACCTTC. Translating it yields CASSDRYYGYTF.

V usage is TRBV30 and J usage is TRBJ1-5, with D unresolved. CDR1 and CDR2 (germline): GTSNPN, SVGIG (reference sequence). V gave up 2 bases and J gave up 7 bases, with 12 bases separating them. CDR3 size: 13 residues. The CDR3 loop is CAWSLLKGQPQHF. The CDR3 DNA reads TGTGCCTGGAGTCTGCTCAAGGGCCAGCCCCAGCATTTT.

The CDR3 here is CASSPRRDRSGYEQYF. DNA of the CDR3: TGTGCCAGCTCACCACGTCGGGATAGATCCGGTTACGAGCAGTACTTC. J is TRBJ2-7 and V is TRBV18, with D possibly being TRBD2 (5 bases). This CDR3 region has 16 residues. With 1 base removed from V and 4 bases from J, the gap between germline ends came to 17 bases. CDR1 is KGHSH, CDR2 LQKENI, per germline. The full variable domain, completed using reference TRBV18 and TRBJ2-7, is NAGVMQNPRHLVRRRGQEARLRCSPMKGHSHVYWYRQLPEEGLKFMVYLQKENIIDESGMPKERFSAEFPKEGPSILRIQQVVRGDSAAYFCASSPRRDRSGYEQYFGPGTRLTVT.

Here the CDR3 DNA reads TGCGCCAGCAGCTTGGCCGAAACAGGGAATGGCTACACCTTC. Protein: CASSLAETGNGYTF. This chain joins TRBV5-1 and TRBJ1-2; D might be TRBD1 (6 bases). This CDR3 is 14 amino acids long. V lost 0 bases and J 6 bases, leaving 12 bases between the germline ends. CDR1 is SGHRS and CDR2 is YFSETQ in the germline V gene.

The rearrangement uses TRBV7-9 and TRBJ2-2; 7 positions agree with TRBD1. With 4 bases clipped from V and 5 bases from J, the junction kept 10 bases outside the gene matches. CDR1 and CDR2 from the germline V gene are SEHNR and FQNEAQ (reference sequence). The CDR3 totals 16 residues. The CDR3 reads CASSSPSTGRTGELFF. The CDR3 region has the DNA TGTGCCAGCAGCTCCCCTTCGACAGGGCGGACCGGGGAGCTGTTTTTT.

The rearrangement uses TRBV4-1 and TRBJ2-3, with 7 nucleotides matching TRBD2. CDR1 is MGHRA and CDR2 is YSYEKL in the germline V gene. The CDR3 has 18 residues. Germline trimming cut 0 bases from V and 0 bases from J; bases unmatched to any gene: 9. CDR3: CASSQESGGRASTDTQYF. CDR3 coding DNA: TGCGCCAGCAGCCAAGAGTCTGGTGGGAGGGCGAGCACAGATACGCAGTATTTT.

This clone was recorded once. The chain is built from TRBV28 and TRBJ2-7; 10 nucleotides line up with TRBD2. CDR1 and CDR2 from the germline V gene are MDHEN and SYDVKM. The CDR3 contains 16 residues. The J segment lost 4 bases and the V segment lost 4 bases, leaving 10 bases of the junction unmatched. The CDR3 coding sequence is TGTGCCAGCAGTTCACCACTAGCGGGAATCTCGTACGAGCAGTACTTC. It is translated as CASSSPLAGISYEQYF.

The rearrangement joins TRBV28 to TRBJ2-1; no definite D call. The CDR3 has 12 amino acids. Trimming stripped 6 bases from V and 1 base from J, with 4 bases between. From germline, CDR1 is MDHEN and CDR2 SYDVKM. The CDR3 sequence: CASSQSYNEQFF. Written as DNA, the CDR3 is TGTGCCAGCAGCCAGTCCTACAATGAGCAGTTCTTC.

This chain links TRBV6-1 with TRBJ2-1; 9 bases are a match to TRBD2. Germline V gene sequence: CDR1 MNHNS, CDR2 SASEGT. The CDR3 is 14 residues long. Trimming took 3 bases from V and 10 from J; bases not matched to a gene: 7. The CDR3 region is CASSDTSGWDEQFF. DNA for the CDR3: TGTGCCAGCAGTGATACTAGCGGGTGGGACGAGCAGTTCTTC.

The V gene is TRBV7-8, the J gene TRBJ2-1; D is ambiguous. The CDR3 runs to 13 residues. V was trimmed by 1 base and J by 9 bases, leaving 10 bases between them. CDR1 SGHVS and CDR2 FQNEAQ come from the germline V gene. The CDR3 nucleotides read TGTGCCAGCAGCTTAGTTGGTAGCTCTGAGCAGTTCTTC. Translation: CASSLVGSSEQFF.

The chain carries TRBV27 and TRBJ1-2; D gene unclear. This CDR3 has 13 residues. Germline CDR1 reads MNHEY; CDR2 reads SMNVEV (reference sequence). The ends were cut back, 3 bases at V and 4 bases at J, with 9 bases in the middle. The DNA of the CDR3 is TGTGCCAGCAGTTTGGGCGGAACCTATGGCTACACCTTC. The encoded protein is CASSLGGTYGYTF.